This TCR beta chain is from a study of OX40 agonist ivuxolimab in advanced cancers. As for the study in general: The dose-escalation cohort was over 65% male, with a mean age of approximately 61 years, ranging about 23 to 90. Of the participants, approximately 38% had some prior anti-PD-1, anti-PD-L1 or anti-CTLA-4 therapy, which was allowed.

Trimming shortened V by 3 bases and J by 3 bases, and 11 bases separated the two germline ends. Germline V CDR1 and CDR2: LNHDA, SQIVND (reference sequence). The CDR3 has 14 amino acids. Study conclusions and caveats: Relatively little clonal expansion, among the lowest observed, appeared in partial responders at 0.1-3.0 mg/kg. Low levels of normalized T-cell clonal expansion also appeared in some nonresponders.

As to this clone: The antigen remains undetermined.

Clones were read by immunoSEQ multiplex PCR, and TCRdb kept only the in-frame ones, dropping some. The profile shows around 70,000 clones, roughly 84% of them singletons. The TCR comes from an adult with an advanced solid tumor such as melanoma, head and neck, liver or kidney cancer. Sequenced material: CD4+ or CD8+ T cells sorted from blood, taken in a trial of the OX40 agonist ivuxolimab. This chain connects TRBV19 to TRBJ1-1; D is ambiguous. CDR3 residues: CASSMGDDDTEAFF. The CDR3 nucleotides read TGTGCCAGTAGTATGGGAGATGACGACACTGAAGCTTTCTTT.